This T cell receptor (beta chain) was identified during a study of blood T cell repertoires in COVID-19. Study summary: Both acute and convalescent COVID-19 samples were obtained from the United States, Italy and Spain.

The method was immunoSEQ multiplex PCR; TCRdb's version includes in-frame clones alone and lacks a portion of them. The sample shows 100,000 to 150,000 clones, 85% of them seen only once. Sequenced: peripheral blood. The receptor's source is a woman over 75 with acute or convalescent COVID-19.

The CDR3 sequence: CASSLHRTGLNQPQHF. Here the CDR3 DNA reads TGTGCCAGCAGCTTGCACCGGACAGGGCTCAATCAGCCCCAGCATTTT. This chain joins TRBV2 and TRBJ1-5; 8 bases line up with TRBD1. The V gene's germline CDR1 is SNHLY and CDR2 FYNNEI. The CDR3 has 16 amino acids. J lost 3 bases, V lost 6 bases, and 10 bases had no gene match.